A selection of T cell receptor beta chains follows, all from one sample in a study of blood T cell repertoires in COVID-19. Measured with immunoSEQ multiplex PCR; TCRdb has only the in-frame clones, and not every one. The data contain approximately 310,000 clones, around 85% of them singletons. Sample: PBMCs or T cells enriched from blood (not recorded which). The receptors derive from a man aged 25 to 45 who had recovered from COVID-19. The CDR3 runs from the conserved cysteine through the conserved F or W.

TRBV7-8,TRBJ2-3,CASSLMGGGSTDTQYF
TRBV10-3,TRBJ1-1,CAISDGQGLTEAFF
TRBV11-2,TRBJ1-5,CASSRTVNQPQHF
TRBV5-4,TRBJ2-7,CASSLGQGMGEQYF
TRBV5-4,TRBJ1-6,CASSLQGLDNSPLHF
TRBV4-2,TRBJ2-5,CASRPLAGGSQETQYF
TRBV5-1,TRBJ1-1,CASSPEPMNTEAFF
TRBV5-1,TRBJ1-6,CASSYNRGDSPLHF
TRBV5-1,TRBJ1-6,CASSLQGAYHNSPLHF
TRBV6-1,TRBJ1-2,CASSEGGASYYGYTF
TRBV11-2,TRBJ1-1,CAVGRGMNTEAFF
TRBV2,TRBJ1-2,CASSLYGYTF
TRBV6-5,TRBJ2-2,CASSYTDTTGELFF
TRBV4-1,TRBJ2-3,CASSPRLAGGLSTDTQYF
TRBV4-1,TRBJ1-2,CASSLAEGASDFYGYTF
TRBV7-3,TRBJ2-3,CASSLRLAGGPDTQYF
TRBV7-2,TRBJ2-2,CASSLAPGLAVGELFF